The next 27 T cell receptor beta chains were all read from a single sample in a study of OX40 agonist ivuxolimab in advanced cancers. Produced via immunoSEQ multiplex PCR; TCRdb's table is partial and in-frame only. The sample lists tens of thousands of clones; 65% to 90% were seen once. The sample consisted of CD4+ or CD8+ T cells sorted from blood, taken in a trial of the OX40 agonist ivuxolimab. The receptors shown here come from an adult with an advanced solid tumor such as melanoma, head and neck, liver or kidney cancer.

The rearrangement uses TRBV19 and TRBJ1-6, with TRBD1 as a possible D gene (5 bases). Trimming stripped 3 bases from V and 8 bases from J, with 11 bases between. In germline, CDR1 is LNHDA, CDR2 SQIVND (reference sequence). CDR3 size: 14 residues. This chain's CDR3 is CASSITGEDSPLHF. The CDR3 DNA reads as TGTGCCAGTAGTATCACAGGTGAAGATTCACCCCTCCACTTT.

Worth noting for this clone: This specimen includes other DNA sequences encoding the same CDR3. CDR3 residues: CASSPTSGGTDTQYF. In DNA, the CDR3 is TGTGCCAGCTCACCGACTAGCGGTGGCACAGATACGCAGTATTTT. This chain connects TRBV18 to TRBJ2-3; 9 bases are a match to TRBD2. CDR1 is KGHSH, CDR2 LQKENI, per germline. V was pared by 3 bases and J by 1 base, with 2 bases of the junction left unmatched. There are 15 residues in the CDR3.

The chain uses TRBV7-2 and TRBJ2-1, with 11 bases identical to TRBD2. Germline CDR1 and CDR2: SGHTA and FQGNSA. This CDR3 comprises 15 residues. Trimming removed 1 base from V and 8 bases from J; junction bases left unmatched: 4. In DNA, the CDR3 is TGTGCCAGCAGCTTAGTAGCGGGGGGGCGGGATGAGCAGTTCTTC. Translating gives CASSLVAGGRDEQFF.

The rearrangement uses TRBV9 and TRBJ2-5; no reliable D call. Germline V gene lookup returns CDR1 SGDLS and CDR2 YYNGEE. The V end lost 0 bases, the J end lost 1 base, and 4 bases lay between the germline ends. The CDR3 runs 13 residues. DNA for the CDR3: TGTGCCAGCAGCGTAGACCCCCAAGAGACCCAGTACTTC. Encoded protein: CASSVDPQETQYF.

The chain joins TRBV5-1 to TRBJ2-5, with 10 nucleotides matching TRBD1. Germline-derived CDR1 and CDR2 are SGHRS and YFSETQ. The CDR3 runs to 14 residues. The J segment lost 4 bases and the V segment lost 4 bases, leaving 4 bases of the junction unmatched. The CDR3 DNA reads TGCGCCAGCAGCCCGGGGACAGGGGTAGAGACCCAGTACTTC. This gives the protein CASSPGTGVETQYF.

The CDR3 coding sequence is TGTGCCAGCAGGGCGCGAGGGGAGGGAGACTATGGCTACACCTTC. Translation gives CASRARGEGDYGYTF. This chain joins TRBV9 and TRBJ1-2, with D possibly being TRBD1 (5 bases). Germline CDR1 SGDLS, CDR2 YYNGEE. Trimming took 5 bases from V and 3 from J, leaving 17 bases between them. The CDR3 runs 15 residues.

The CDR3 DNA reads as TGCGCCAGCGGGAGGGGGGCGTCGGACTATGGCTACACCTTC. This encodes CASGRGASDYGYTF. The chain has TRBV5-1 and TRBJ1-2, with a weak D call TRBD1 (6 bases). The ends were cut back, 7 bases at V and 3 bases at J, with 16 bases in the middle. Per germline, CDR1 SGHRS and CDR2 YFSETQ. This CDR3 comprises 14 residues.

The chain couples TRBV7-2 to TRBJ2-1, with 10 bases identical to TRBD2. V lost 4 bases, J lost 8 bases, and 8 bases stayed unmatched. The CDR3 has 15 residues. Looked up from germline, CDR1 is SGHTA and CDR2 is FQGNSA. The CDR3 region is CASSSQRGGSHEQFF. CDR3 DNA sequence: TGTGCCAGCAGCTCCCAGCGGGGGGGCAGTCATGAGCAGTTCTTC.

This clone was seen a few times. The chain joins TRBV11-3 to TRBJ2-1, with D possibly being TRBD2 (6 bases). V lost 1 base and J 8 bases, leaving 21 bases between the germline ends. CDR3 length: 17 amino acids. Germline-derived CDR1 and CDR2 are SGHNT and YENEEA. Written as DNA, the CDR3 is TGTGCCAGCAGCTTAGGTTCCCAGGGAGGTTCTACAGATGAGCAGTTCTTC. Encoded protein: CASSLGSQGGSTDEQFF.

The rearrangement joins TRBV6-1 to TRBJ1-2; D call uncertain. CDR1 is MNHNS, CDR2 SASEGT, per germline. The CDR3 is made up of 12 amino acids. The V gene lost 4 bases and the J gene lost 14 bases, with 17 bases spanning the gap. This CDR3 reads CASSATESVPTF. The DNA for the CDR3 is TGTGCCAGCAGTGCCACGGAAAGCGTCCCTACCTTC.

The V gene is TRBV2, the J gene TRBJ1-3, with TRBD1 matching 7 bases. There are 12 residues in the CDR3. V shed 10 bases and J 4 bases; nucleotides not matched to a gene: 4. The germline V gene encodes CDR1 SNHLY and CDR2 FYNNEI. The CDR3 bases are TGTGCCACCTCGGACAGGGGAAACACCATATATTTT. Translated: CATSDRGNTIYF.

This clone has just a few counts. This chain connects TRBV7-2 to TRBJ2-7; D gene uncertain. The CDR3 is made up of 12 amino acids. Germline CDR1 and CDR2: SGHTA and FQGNSA. V was trimmed by 1 base and J by 4 bases, leaving 5 bases between them. Written as DNA, the CDR3 is TGTGCCAGCAGCTTAGTAGGGTACGAGCAGTACTTC. Translated, it gives CASSLVGYEQYF.

This chain joins TRBV18 and TRBJ1-4; possibly TRBD1 for D (6 bases). Per germline, CDR1 KGHSH and CDR2 LQKENI. The CDR3 covers 14 residues. V shed 3 bases and J shed 8 bases, with 13 bases lying between them. The CDR3 DNA sequence: TGTGCCAGCTCACCGGCCGGGGGCGCAGAAAAACTGTTTTTT. As protein: CASSPAGGAEKLFF.

The chain has TRBV18 and TRBJ2-3, with a possible D match to TRBD2 (5 bases). V was cut by 3 bases and J by 0 bases, with 10 bases left in between. This CDR3 contains 15 residues. Germline assignment: CDR1 KGHSH and CDR2 LQKENI. The CDR3 spells CASSPDSASTDTQYF. The CDR3 bases are TGTGCCAGCTCACCGGACTCGGCGAGCACAGATACGCAGTATTTT.

This clone was found a few times. The CDR3 DNA follows: TGTGCCAGCAGCTTAATCTGGGTTGATGATTTCTTT. It translates to CASSLIWVDDFF. This chain links TRBV7-9 with TRBJ1-1, with no clear D. Trimming left V 2 bases short and J 13 bases short, with 14 bases between. CDR1 SEHNR and CDR2 FQNEAQ come from the germline V gene (reference sequence). The CDR3 length is 12 residues.

The chain employs TRBV5-1 and TRBJ2-3; 15 nucleotides line up with TRBD2. The CDR3 is 16 residues long. V shed 3 bases, J shed 3 bases, and the junction held 2 bases outside the gene matches. Germline-derived CDR1 and CDR2 are SGHRS and YFSETQ. The CDR3 protein is CASSSGLAGGTDTQYF. CDR3 DNA sequence: TGCGCCAGCAGCTCAGGACTAGCGGGGGGGACAGATACGCAGTATTTT. Combining the CDR3 with reference TRBV5-1 and TRBJ2-3 gives the whole variable domain KAGVTQTPRYLIKTRGQQVTLSCSPISGHRSVSWYQQTPGQGLQFLFEYFSETQRNKGNFPGRFSGRQFSNSRSEMNVSTLELGDSALYLCASSSGLAGGTDTQYFGPGTRLTVL.

The V call is TRBV6-5, the J call TRBJ1-2, with D uncertain. The CDR3 loop spans 14 amino acids. Between the trimmed V and J ends, which lost 0 bases and 8 bases, there was a span of 13 bases. In germline, CDR1 is MNHEY, CDR2 SVGAGI. This CDR3 is CASSYSPPSGGYTF. In DNA form, the CDR3 reads TGTGCCAGCAGTTACTCGCCTCCATCGGGGGGCTACACCTTC.

As concerns this clone: Compared with germline, one end of the junction differs, possibly owing to a read error. V usage is TRBV23-1 and J usage is TRBJ2-2; 11 nucleotides agree with TRBD2. TRBV23-1 is marked as an open reading frame, function uncertain. The CDR3 has 18 amino acids. For the CDR3, the DNA is TGCGCCAGCAGTGCACTCACTAGCGGGGGAGATGAAACCCGGGGAGCTGTTTTT. As protein: CASSALTSGGDETRGAVF.

The rearrangement joins TRBV7-2 to TRBJ1-6, with D hard to call. Germline CDR1 is SGHTA and CDR2 is FQGNSA. V shed 3 bases and J shed 7 bases, with 10 bases lying between them. The CDR3 consists of 14 residues. The CDR3 DNA is TGTGCCAGCAGCTTGGTCATTGGAAATTCACCCCTCCACTTT. Translated: CASSLVIGNSPLHF.

The chain combines TRBV29-1 with TRBJ2-2; 7 bases align to TRBD1. From germline, CDR1 is SQVTM and CDR2 ANQGSEA. The CDR3 has 13 amino acids. The V segment lost 5 bases and the J segment 4 bases; nucleotides outside the gene matches: 4. The CDR3, as DNA: TGCAGCGTTCTACAGGGGCCCACCGGGGAGCTGTTTTTT. This translates into CSVLQGPTGELFF.

V usage is TRBV9 and J usage is TRBJ2-2; the D gene is possibly TRBD2 (6 bases). Germline loops: CDR1 SGDLS, CDR2 YYNGEE. The CDR3 covers 15 residues. V was trimmed by 2 bases and J by 3 bases, leaving 11 bases between them. The CDR3 protein is CASSVAPGDTGELFF. The CDR3 bases are TGTGCCAGCAGCGTTGCACCGGGAGACACCGGGGAGCTGTTTTTT.

This clone has a single count. The V gene is TRBV6-6, the J gene TRBJ2-7; TRBD1 matches 11 bases. Germline V gives CDR1 MNHNY, CDR2 SVGAGI (reference sequence). Trimming removed 6 bases from V and 0 bases from J; junction bases left unmatched: 4. CDR3 length equals 15 residues. The CDR3 DNA sequence: TGTGCCAGCAGATCCGGGACAGGGGGCTCCTACGAGCAGTACTTC. Its protein product is CASRSGTGGSYEQYF.

The J gene is TRBJ1-1, the V gene TRBV18; 8 bases agree with TRBD1. CDR3 length equals 14 residues. V was clipped by 5 bases and J by 6 bases; unmatched bases: 8. Germline lookup yields CDR1 KGHSH and CDR2 LQKENI. The chain's CDR3 is CASSARQGTAEAFF. In nucleotides, the CDR3 is TGTGCCAGCTCAGCCCGACAGGGGACCGCTGAAGCTTTCTTT.

V gene TRBV2 combines with J gene TRBJ2-5; a weak D match, TRBD1 (6 bases). Looked up from germline, CDR1 is SNHLY and CDR2 is FYNNEI. The germline V and J ends were trimmed by 8 bases and 4 bases, with 14 bases remaining between them. The CDR3 consists of 13 residues. CDR3 coding DNA: TGTGCCAGCCTATGGGAAGGGGGAGAGACCCAGTACTTC. This sequence encodes CASLWEGGETQYF.

In its sample, this clone was seen once. The chain uses TRBV5-5 and TRBJ2-5, with 7 bases identical to TRBD1. Germline assignment: CDR1 SGHKS and CDR2 YYEKEE (reference sequence). The CDR3 contains 16 residues. V dropped 2 bases and J dropped 5; count of bases not matched to a gene: 12. The CDR3 DNA is TGTGCCAGCAGCTTAGAGGGGGCAGGCGCCGGTGAGACCCAGTACTTC. It encodes CASSLEGAGAGETQYF.

The J gene is TRBJ2-7, the V gene TRBV27; maybe TRBD2 (5 bases). Deletions cut 6 bases from V and 0 bases from J, with 9 bases between. Germline-derived CDR1 and CDR2 are MNHEY and SMNVEV (reference sequence). The CDR3 is 13 amino acids. The CDR3 reads CASRRGPSYEQYF. The CDR3 DNA follows: TGTGCCAGCAGGAGAGGGCCCTCCTACGAGCAGTACTTC.

The CDR3 spells CASSGDRVPNYGYTF. The DNA of the CDR3 is TGCGCCAGCAGCGGGGACAGGGTCCCTAACTATGGCTACACCTTC. The chain is built from TRBV5-1 and TRBJ1-2; 9 nucleotides match TRBD1. This CDR3 spans 15 amino acids. Germline CDR1 reads SGHRS; CDR2 reads YFSETQ. J gave up 0 bases and V 4 bases, and 4 bases lay outside the gene matches.